This TCR beta chain derives from a study of graft-versus-host responses after intestinal transplantation. Study information: Transplant types were multivisceral, liver-intestinal, or isolated intestinal. Every transplant recipient was induced with anti-thymocyte globulin, then maintained on tacrolimus and steroids for two to four years.

In the case of this clone: Its antigen is not known.

V dropped 6 bases and J dropped 5; count of bases not matched to a gene: 11. The CDR3 has 15 amino acids. Germline V gene lookup returns CDR1 SNHLY and CDR2 FYNNEI. Libraries were prepared by immunoSEQ multiplex PCR; TCRdb keeps only in-frame clonotypes and omits some of them. The profile covers about 92,000 clones, with about 90% appearing a single time and around 5.8% taken by the ten largest. The source of this sequence is a human donor who received an intestinal transplant. The sequencing used unstimulated CD8+ T cells sorted from spleen or lymph node cells, collected before intestinal transplant. The chain employs TRBV2 and TRBJ2-7; 9 positions match TRBD1. The CDR3 nucleotides are TGTGCCAGCAGGGAGTCCGGGACAGGGTACGACGAGCAGTACTTC. Translated, it gives CASRESGTGYDEQYF. The full variable domain, completed using reference TRBV2 and TRBJ2-7, is EPEVTQTPSHQVTQMGQEVILRCVPISNHLYFYWYRQILGQKVEFLVSFYNNEISEKSEIFDDQFSVERPDGSNFTLKIRSTKLEDSAMYFCASRESGTGYDEQYFGPGTRLTVT.